This T cell receptor (beta chain) was recorded in a study of CD8+CD57+ T cells in acquired aplastic anemia. About the research overall: Each DNA sample taken from sorted CD4+ and CD8+ cells came to about 3.2 ug on average.

Genomic DNA, the template, was used for profiling of the TCR beta VDJ and CDR3. TCRdb called the reads again in MiXCR, with one record for every CDR3 protein. The sample includes approximately 220,000 distinct CDR3 sequences, approximately 51% seen only once; the top ten take just under 20%. Trimming shortened V by 2 bases and J by 8 bases, and 16 bases separated the two germline ends. From germline, CDR1 is SGDLS and CDR2 YYNGEE. The CDR3 covers 14 residues. Study-wide findings and caveats: Comparison of patients with controls identified about 27 shared CD8+ CDR3 sequences.

With regard to this clonotype: Its antigen is still unknown.

An expansion of CD8+CD57+ cells by flow cytometry had been shown in patients chosen for sequencing. At blood sampling, none of the patients had yet received therapy. Sequencing was performed on sorted CD4+, CD8+, or CD8+CD57+ T cells (not recorded which) from PBMCs. The clonotype comes from a human donor with aplastic anemia. The chain carries TRBV9 and TRBJ1-1; perhaps TRBD1 as D (5 bases). The CDR3 DNA follows: TGTGCCAGCAGCGTCGACCCCGGGGGAGTGGAAGCTTTCTTT. Translating it yields CASSVDPGGVEAFF. The whole variable domain, remainder taken from reference TRBV9 and TRBJ1-1, is DSGVTQTPKHLITATGQRVTLRCSPRSGDLSVYWYQQSLDQGLQFLIQYYNGEERAKGNILERFSAQQFPDLHSELNLSSLELGDSALYFCASSVDPGGVEAFFGQGTRLTVV.